A selection of T cell receptor beta chains follows, all from one sample in a study of identical twins. TCRdb independently ran MiXCR on the 5' RACE reads; one entry per CDR3 protein. The data hold roughly 720,000 distinct CDR3 sequences, with about 18% observed a single time. The sample also formed part of further work on T cells expressing NK-cell markers.

Source material: PBMCs. These TCRs come from a woman aged 18-29 years in good health. The conserved cysteine and the conserved F or W are not part of the CDR3 here.

V: TRBV5-1
J: TRBJ2-1
CDR3: ASSLAPGERIYNEQF

V: TRBV6-1
J: TRBJ1-1
CDR3: ASSPTPGQGDTEAF

V: TRBV20-1
J: TRBJ2-1
CDR3: SARVSSMAYNEQF

V: TRBV7-3
J: TRBJ2-1
CDR3: ASSLSSRPTYNEQF

V: TRBV5-1
J: TRBJ2-7
CDR3: ASSSDTRPTYEQY

V: TRBV12-3/TRBV12-4
J: TRBJ2-5
CDR3: ASSPHTSGRGQETQY

V: TRBV27
J: TRBJ1-5
CDR3: ASSLLGQRNQPQH

V: TRBV6-5
J: TRBJ1-1
CDR3: ASSYEGITEAF

V: TRBV5-4
J: TRBJ2-1
CDR3: ASSSAPPYNEQF

V: TRBV7-6
J: TRBJ1-1
CDR3: ASSLAGGAGNAF

V: TRBV20-1
J: TRBJ2-7
CDR3: SVGGISYEQY

V: TRBV28
J: TRBJ2-1
CDR3: ASIEESGNEQF

V: TRBV7-3
J: TRBJ2-3
CDR3: ASSLIGSTDTQY

V: TRBV27
J: TRBJ1-6
CDR3: ASSPLGNSPLH

V: TRBV10-3
J: TRBJ1-6
CDR3: AISGANSPLH

V: TRBV5-6
J: TRBJ2-2
CDR3: ASSRKTGRGTGELF

V: TRBV10-3
J: TRBJ2-3
CDR3: AISGLAGDSTDTQY

V: TRBV6-1
J: TRBJ2-7
CDR3: ASSQGAFYEQY

V: TRBV20-1
J: TRBJ2-1
CDR3: SASLADRYNEQF

V: TRBV7-9
J: TRBJ1-1
CDR3: ASGDLNTEAF

V: TRBV5-1
J: TRBJ1-1
CDR3: ASSSGTGSSTEAF

V: TRBV20-1
J: TRBJ1-1
CDR3: SARDRRGDTEAF